The 25 T cell receptor beta chains below were found in one sample sequenced in a study of shared T cell receptors in the human thymus. Generated by immunoSEQ multiplex PCR, the TCRdb table keeps only in-frame clones and is missing some. The sample yields hundreds of thousands of clones, roughly 86% seen once. The same data also went into a second study, on human thymus T cells.

Source material: thymocytes. All receptors come from a boy younger than two with a congenital heart defect.

The J gene is TRBJ1-2, the V gene TRBV27; 7 bases map to TRBD1. The CDR3 has 15 residues. With 7 bases clipped from V and 6 bases from J, the junction kept 14 bases outside the gene matches. In germline, CDR1 is MNHEY, CDR2 SMNVEV (reference sequence). The CDR3 region is CASTRGQGDVDGYTF. The CDR3 DNA is TGTGCCAGCACCCGGGGCCAGGGGGATGTTGATGGCTACACCTTC.

This sequence joins TRBV10-1 and TRBJ2-5, with TRBD1 as a possible D gene (6 bases). The CDR3 is 13 amino acids. The ends were cut back, 5 bases at V and 4 bases at J, with 11 bases in the middle. CDR1 is WNHNN and CDR2 is SYGVQD in the germline V gene (reference sequence). CDR3 nucleotide sequence: TGCGCCAGCAGTACAGGGCGGCGAGAGACCCAGTACTTC. Amino acids: CASSTGRRETQYF.

A single count supports this clone. The chain combines TRBV7-6 with TRBJ1-5, with D possibly being TRBD1 (5 bases). CDR3 length: 13 amino acids. In germline, CDR1 is SGHVS, CDR2 FNYEAQ. Deletions cut 1 base from V and 4 bases from J, with 5 bases between. CDR3 amino acids: CASSLGQNQPQHF. CDR3 bases: TGTGCCAGCAGCTTAGGACAGAATCAGCCCCAGCATTTT.

CDR3 DNA sequence: TGTGCCAGCAGCTCACCGGGACAGGGAAAAGACTCGGACACCATATATTTT. This encodes CASSSPGQGKDSDTIYF. This chain links TRBV5-4 with TRBJ1-3, with 9 bases identical to TRBD1. There are 17 residues in the CDR3. The ends lost 3 bases at V and 8 bases at J; junction bases unmatched: 15. The germline V gene encodes CDR1 SGHNT and CDR2 YYREEE (reference sequence).

This chain links TRBV30 with TRBJ2-1; 9 bases are a match to TRBD2. This CDR3 region has 17 residues. From germline, CDR1 is GTSNPN and CDR2 SVGIG (reference sequence). V gave up 0 bases and J gave up 2 bases; unmatched junction bases: 8. In DNA form, the CDR3 reads TGTGCCTGGAGTGTACTATTTGGCGGGAGGGCCTACAATGAGCAGTTCTTC. Translated: CAWSVLFGGRAYNEQFF.

The chain carries TRBV27 and TRBJ2-1; D is unresolved. CDR1 is MNHEY, CDR2 SMNVEV, per germline (reference sequence). The length of the CDR3 is 14 residues. The V end was cut by 9 bases, the J end by 0 bases, with 12 bases between. CDR3 region: CASAAPPSYNEQFF. CDR3 DNA sequence: TGTGCCAGTGCGGCCCCGCCCTCCTACAATGAGCAGTTCTTC.

The table lists this clone with a count of one. The chain employs TRBV27 and TRBJ2-1, with D possibly being TRBD1 (6 bases). The CDR3 is 17 residues long. V was shortened by 4 bases and J by 15 bases, with 31 bases between the two germline ends. Germline CDR1 reads MNHEY; CDR2 reads SMNVEV (reference sequence). The CDR3 DNA sequence: TGTGCCAGCAGTTCGCTATCCCTAGGACAGTCCGGGACGGGTCCGTTCTTC. Its protein product is CASSSLSLGQSGTGPFF.

V usage is TRBV11-2 and J usage is TRBJ2-7; 8 bases align to TRBD2. Germline V lookup: CDR1 SGHAT, CDR2 FQNNGV. This CDR3 has 15 amino acids. Trimming cost V 0 bases and J 6 bases; bases outside gene matches: 7. CDR3 region: CASSLDREGLREQYF. The DNA for the CDR3 is TGTGCCAGCAGCTTAGACCGGGAGGGCCTTCGCGAGCAGTACTTC. The variable domain in full, with the rest retrieved from reference TRBV11-2 and TRBJ2-7, is EAGVAQSPRYKIIEKRQSVAFWCNPISGHATLYWYQQILGQGPKLLIQFQNNGVVDDSQLPKDRFSAERLKGVDSTLKIQPAKLEDSAVYLCASSLDREGLREQYFGPGTRLTVT.

This clone showed up just once. This chain joins TRBV27 and TRBJ2-7; D might be TRBD2 (6 bases). Germline assignment: CDR1 MNHEY and CDR2 SMNVEV (reference sequence). With 6 bases removed from V and 0 bases from J, the gap between germline ends came to 18 bases. The CDR3 has 16 residues. The CDR3 spells CASSYYGEESSYEQYF. As DNA, the CDR3 is TGTGCCAGCAGCTACTATGGGGAGGAGAGCTCCTACGAGCAGTACTTC.

The chain is built from TRBV28 and TRBJ1-1, with TRBD1 as a possible D gene (6 bases). There are 17 residues in the CDR3. Germline values: CDR1 MDHEN, CDR2 SYDVKM. V was shortened by 3 bases and J by 4 bases, with 21 bases between the two germline ends. CDR3 bases: TGTGCCAGCAGTTTTTATTTGGGGGCAAGCATGGGCACTGAAGCTTTCTTT. Translation gives CASSFYLGASMGTEAFF.

V gene TRBV28 combines with J gene TRBJ2-3; D unclear. V was clipped by 1 base and J by 4 bases, with 12 bases between them. CDR1 is MDHEN, CDR2 SYDVKM, per germline. This CDR3 region has 15 residues. CDR3 in DNA: TGTGCCAGCAGTTTATACCCCGAGCGTTCAGATACGCAGTATTTT. Its protein product is CASSLYPERSDTQYF.

This clone has only one observation. The chain couples TRBV30 to TRBJ1-6; the match to TRBD1 covers 8 bases. Trimming removed 2 bases from V and 5 bases from J; junction bases left unmatched: 5. Germline V gene lookup returns CDR1 GTSNPN and CDR2 SVGIG (reference sequence). The CDR3 is 15 amino acids. CDR3 region: CAWSSPDRDNSPLHF. DNA for the CDR3: TGTGCCTGGAGTTCCCCGGACAGGGATAATTCACCCCTCCACTTT.

The J gene is TRBJ2-5, the V gene TRBV5-1; 11 bases agree with TRBD2. CDR3 length: 16 amino acids. Trimming took 4 bases from V and 1 from J; bases not matched to a gene: 6. CDR1 is SGHRS and CDR2 is YFSETQ in the germline V gene. In DNA form, the CDR3 reads TGCGCCAGCAGCCAGGGACTAGCGGCCCGCCAAGAGACCCAGTACTTC. This gives the protein CASSQGLAARQETQYF.

V gene TRBV10-3 combines with J gene TRBJ2-1; tentative D call: TRBD2 (6 bases). Germline CDR1 reads ENHRY; CDR2 reads SYGVKD. This CDR3 contains 14 residues. V shed 8 bases and J shed 4 bases, with 15 bases lying between them. The DNA of the CDR3 is TGTGCCATCGCGTGGGAGGTTAGATACAATGAGCAGTTCTTC. This codes for CAIAWEVRYNEQFF.

This chain links TRBV4-3 with TRBJ2-1, with 8 bases matching TRBD2. Trimming removed 4 bases from V and 5 bases from J; junction bases left unmatched: 7. In germline, CDR1 is LGHNA, CDR2 YSLEER. The CDR3 runs to 15 residues. CDR3 region: CASSPLAGTDNEQFF. DNA of the CDR3: TGCGCCAGCAGCCCATTAGCGGGGACCGACAATGAGCAGTTCTTC.

The V gene is TRBV28, the J gene TRBJ2-7; the match to TRBD2 covers 7 bases. The germline gives CDR1 MDHEN, CDR2 SYDVKM. There are 15 residues in the CDR3. Trimming at V came to 8 bases and at J to 2 bases, leaving 12 bases not matched to a gene. CDR3 DNA: TGTGCCAGCGGGAGTTGGCGGGAGAGTACCTACGAGCAGTACTTC. Its protein is CASGSWRESTYEQYF.

This clone was observed once. The rearrangement uses TRBV5-1 and TRBJ2-5; 9 nucleotides align to TRBD1. The CDR3 is 16 amino acids. The germline CDR1 and CDR2 sequences are SGHRS and YFSETQ. V was pared by 4 bases and J by 4 bases, with 11 bases of the junction left unmatched. The CDR3 DNA follows: TGCGCCAGCAGCACTCGCCGACAGGGGGTAGCAGAGACCCAGTACTTC. Translating gives CASSTRRQGVAETQYF. Full variable domain (outside the CDR3, taken from reference TRBV5-1 and TRBJ2-5): KAGVTQTPRYLIKTRGQQVTLSCSPISGHRSVSWYQQTPGQGLQFLFEYFSETQRNKGNFPGRFSGRQFSNSRSEMNVSTLELGDSALYLCASSTRRQGVAETQYFGPGTRLLVL.

This clone has just a few counts. The chain joins TRBV19 to TRBJ1-4; no clear D. The V end was cut by 1 base, the J end by 3 bases, with 18 bases between. Germline assignment: CDR1 LNHDA and CDR2 SQIVND (reference sequence). The CDR3 runs to 18 residues. In nucleotides, the CDR3 is TGTGCCAGTAGTATAGCCATTCTCCGGGAGTCACCTAATGAAAAACTGTTTTTT. Encoded protein: CASSIAILRESPNEKLFF.

V usage is TRBV5-6 and J usage is TRBJ1-5; the D is unclear. CDR1 is SGHDT, CDR2 YYEEEE, per germline. The CDR3 runs to 13 residues. The germline V and J ends were trimmed by 4 bases and 7 bases, with 12 bases remaining between them. The CDR3 reads CASSIKLSQPQHF. The CDR3 coding sequence is TGTGCCAGCAGCATTAAGTTAAGCCAGCCCCAGCATTTT.

V is TRBV19 and J is TRBJ2-7; 8 nucleotides line up with TRBD1. The germline CDR1 and CDR2 sequences are LNHDA and SQIVND (reference sequence). There are 14 residues in the CDR3. With V trimmed by 4 bases and J by 5 bases, 7 bases remained unmatched. CDR3 sequence: CASSTGTGCHEQYF. As DNA, the CDR3 is TGTGCCAGTAGTACCGGGACAGGCTGCCACGAGCAGTACTTC.

The J gene is TRBJ2-5, the V gene TRBV18; D may be TRBD1 (5 bases). The CDR3 is 15 amino acids. Trimming pared 2 bases from V and 0 bases from J, leaving 10 bases between. Germline CDR1 is KGHSH and CDR2 is LQKENI. The CDR3 loop reads CASSPRAGNQETQYF. Written as DNA, the CDR3 is TGTGCCAGCTCACCAAGGGCAGGGAACCAAGAGACCCAGTACTTC.

The chain uses TRBV2 and TRBJ2-7; 11 bases align to TRBD1. Unmatched junction bases numbered 7, after V lost 6 bases and J lost 0 bases. The germline V gene encodes CDR1 SNHLY and CDR2 FYNNEI. CDR3 size: 16 residues. CDR3 DNA sequence: TGTGCCAGCAGCGTACCGGGACAGGGGGACTCCTACGAGCAGTACTTC. This codes for CASSVPGQGDSYEQYF.

V gene TRBV4-1 combines with J gene TRBJ2-4; TRBD1 is a possible D gene (6 bases). Germline values: CDR1 MGHRA, CDR2 YSYEKL. Trimming cost V 0 bases and J 0 bases, with 24 bases left between them. CDR3 length: 21 residues. The DNA of the CDR3 is TGCGCCAGCAGCCAAGATCACCCTGAGCATGGGGGCTTAATAGCCAAAAACATTCAGTACTTC. Its protein product is CASSQDHPEHGGLIAKNIQYF.

The gene calls are TRBV30 and TRBJ2-2, with 8 bases that match TRBD1. This CDR3 spans 16 amino acids. The J segment lost 6 bases and the V segment lost 0 bases, leaving 9 bases of the junction unmatched. CDR1 is GTSNPN, CDR2 SVGIG, per germline (reference sequence). The CDR3 is CAWSVRGQEPSGELFF. DNA for the CDR3: TGTGCCTGGAGTGTACGGGGACAGGAACCTTCCGGGGAGCTGTTTTTT.

The chain recombines TRBV7-9 with TRBJ2-7; D might be TRBD1 (6 bases). The CDR3 covers 17 residues. Germline loops: CDR1 SEHNR, CDR2 FQNEAQ (reference sequence). The V end lost 0 bases, the J end lost 0 bases, and 15 bases lay between the germline ends. The CDR3 nucleotides read TGTGCCAGCAGCTTAGCGACAGGACAAAAGGGCTCCTACGAGCAGTACTTC. It codes for CASSLATGQKGSYEQYF.